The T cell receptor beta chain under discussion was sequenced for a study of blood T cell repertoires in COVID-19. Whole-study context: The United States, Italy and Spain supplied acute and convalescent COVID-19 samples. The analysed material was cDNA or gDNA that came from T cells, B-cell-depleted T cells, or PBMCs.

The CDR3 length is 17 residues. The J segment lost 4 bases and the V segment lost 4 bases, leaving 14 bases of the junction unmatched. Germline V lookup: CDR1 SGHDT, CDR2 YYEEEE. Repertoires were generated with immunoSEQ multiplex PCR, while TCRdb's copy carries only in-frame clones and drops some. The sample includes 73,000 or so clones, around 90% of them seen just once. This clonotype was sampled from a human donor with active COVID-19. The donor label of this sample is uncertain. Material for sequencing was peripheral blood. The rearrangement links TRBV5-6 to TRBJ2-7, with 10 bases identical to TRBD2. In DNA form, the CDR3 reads TGTGCCAGCAGCAATAGACGGATACTAGCGGGAACGTACGAGCAGTACTTC. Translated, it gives CASSNRRILAGTYEQYF.